The clone carrying this TCR beta chain was seen a handful of times. Antigen specificity is unknown. The data were obtained in a study of beta chain features in type 1 diabetes. Overall study findings and caveats: Among patients with Type 1 diabetes, TCRB CDR3s were moderately but significantly shorter in every one of the four CD4+ subsets.

Expressed TCRB transcripts were sequenced because the entire RNA isolate underwent reverse transcription. Only in-frame clones appear in the TCRdb table, and some are missing; sequencing was by immunoSEQ multiplex PCR. The sample yields under 350,000 clones, approximately 14% seen once. Trimming removed 1 base from V and 3 bases from J; junction bases left unmatched: 5. Germline V gene data show CDR1 as LGHNA and CDR2 as YNFKEQ. This CDR3 comprises 16 residues. The sample taken for sequencing was naive CD4+ T cells from blood. The sequence was obtained from a man aged 25 to 40 with type 1 diabetes. This rearrangement joins TRBV4-2 to TRBJ2-2; 7 nucleotides match TRBD2. In nucleotides, the CDR3 is TGTGCCAGCAGCCAAGGGGCGGGAGATCACACCGGGGAGCTGTTTTTT. Its protein is CASSQGAGDHTGELFF.